The text below deals with one T cell receptor (beta chain). The data derive from a study of cytomegalovirus exposure and HLA in healthy donors. With 60 Vbeta and 13 Jbeta primers, the PCR was carried out. Profiling relied on immunoSEQ multiplex PCR, and the TCRdb table lists in-frame clones only, not all of them. The table has over 150,000 clones, 70% to 85% seen once. CDR1 is MNHNS and CDR2 is SASEGT in the germline V gene. The CDR3 spans 15 residues. V trimming: 4 bases; J trimming: 4 bases; junction bases outside the gene matches: 5. The V gene is TRBV6-1, the J gene TRBJ2-5; 11 bases fit TRBD2. The sequenced material came from PBMCs. The clonotype was recovered from a man between 25 and 39 years old in good health and CMV-seronegative. The CDR3, as DNA: TGTGCCAGCAGTGGAAGTAGCGGGGGGGTAGAGACCCAGTACTTC. Its translation is CASSGSSGGVETQYF.